Below are 17 T cell receptor beta chains sequenced from a single sample in a study of shared clonotypes between healthy human individuals. Assay used: immunoSEQ multiplex PCR; TCRdb lists only in-frame clones, some missing. The data show some 1.4 million clones, over 95% seen once. The specimen sequenced was naive CD4+ T cells sorted from blood. Subset specified: CD45RA+ positively selected. These receptors were taken from a young man in good health.

The V gene is TRBV29-1, the J gene TRBJ2-5, with D tentatively TRBD1 (7 bases). The CDR3 runs to 14 residues. Germline CDR1 SQVTM, CDR2 ANQGSEA. Trimming pared 6 bases from V and 2 bases from J, leaving 16 bases between. The CDR3 DNA is TGCAGCGTGCAGGAGGGCAGGGGGCAAGAGACCCAGTACTTC. This sequence encodes CSVQEGRGQETQYF.

The chain has TRBV5-5 and TRBJ2-5; D unclear. Germline loops: CDR1 SGHKS, CDR2 YYEKEE (reference sequence). This CDR3 contains 13 residues. V was clipped by 2 bases and J by 0 bases, with 5 bases between them. The CDR3 DNA is TGTGCCAGCAGCTTTCCCAACCAAGAGACCCAGTACTTC. Residues: CASSFPNQETQYF. Combining the CDR3 with reference TRBV5-5 and TRBJ2-5 gives the whole variable domain DAGVTQSPTHLIKTRGQQVTLRCSPISGHKSVSWYQQVLGQGPQFIFQYYEKEERGRGNFPDRFSARQFPNYSSELNVNALLLGDSALYLCASSFPNQETQYFGPGTRLLVL.

The CDR3 coding sequence is TGTGCCAGCAGCCGGGACAGGCTTCGAGAGACCCAGTACTTC. Encoded protein: CASSRDRLRETQYF. The chain links TRBV11-2 to TRBJ2-5; 8 bases line up with TRBD1. Germline V gene lookup returns CDR1 SGHAT and CDR2 FQNNGV. The CDR3 extends over 14 amino acids. The trim removed 5 bases at V and 4 bases at J, leaving 6 bases unmatched. Full variable domain (missing parts from reference TRBV11-2 and TRBJ2-5): EAGVAQSPRYKIIEKRQSVAFWCNPISGHATLYWYQQILGQGPKLLIQFQNNGVVDDSQLPKDRFSAERLKGVDSTLKIQPAKLEDSAVYLCASSRDRLRETQYFGPGTRLLVL.

The chain has TRBV6-1 and TRBJ2-3, with D perhaps TRBD2 (6 bases). This CDR3 spans 16 amino acids. The germline V gene encodes CDR1 MNHNS and CDR2 SASEGT. Trimming took 2 bases from V and 2 from J, leaving 14 bases between them. The CDR3 nucleotides are TGTGCCAGCAGTGAAACGACTAGAGGGCTCACAGATACGCAGTATTTT. Its translation is CASSETTRGLTDTQYF.

This chain's CDR3 is CSAREVGGPTGELFF. CDR3 nucleotides: TGCAGCGCCCGGGAGGTGGGAGGGCCCACCGGGGAGCTGTTTTTT. The chain employs TRBV29-1 and TRBJ2-2, with TRBD2 matching over 7 bases. With V trimmed by 7 bases and J by 4 bases, 12 bases remained unmatched. CDR3 length: 15 residues. Per the germline V gene, CDR1 is SQVTM and CDR2 is ANQGSEA.

This chain connects TRBV6-1 to TRBJ2-5; D is perhaps TRBD1 (5 bases). Per germline, CDR1 MNHNS and CDR2 SASEGT. CDR3 length equals 15 residues. Trimming removed 9 bases at V and 2 bases at J, with 19 bases between. CDR3 region: CASNSRQGRQETQYF. The CDR3 DNA reads as TGTGCCAGTAATTCGAGGCAGGGAAGGCAAGAGACCCAGTACTTC.

This chain uses TRBV10-1 with TRBJ2-1, with D possibly TRBD2 on 5 matching bases. Trimming pared 6 bases from V and 0 bases from J, leaving 9 bases between. Germline V gene lookup returns CDR1 WNHNN and CDR2 SYGVQD (reference sequence). This CDR3 is 14 amino acids long. In DNA, the CDR3 is TGCGCCAGCAGCAAAACTAGCTCCTACAATGAGCAGTTCTTC. Translation: CASSKTSSYNEQFF.

This sequence joins TRBV6-1 and TRBJ2-2, with D maybe TRBD2 (6 bases). CDR3 length: 18 residues. Germline V lookup: CDR1 MNHNS, CDR2 SASEGT. The germline V and J ends were trimmed by 0 bases and 6 bases, with 20 bases remaining between them. Here the CDR3 DNA reads TGTGCCAGCAGTGAAGCCACCCCCTTCGGGAGATCTCCCGGGGAGCTGTTTTTT. This encodes CASSEATPFGRSPGELFF.

This rearrangement joins TRBV4-3 to TRBJ1-4; D might be TRBD1 (5 bases). Trimming took 4 bases from V and 3 from J, leaving 15 bases between them. Germline V CDR1 and CDR2: LGHNA, YSLEER. CDR3 size: 16 residues. This CDR3 is CASSLQTGPANEKLFF. The CDR3 nucleotides are TGCGCCAGCAGCCTCCAAACGGGGCCTGCTAATGAAAAACTGTTTTTT.

This clone has a single count. V is TRBV28 and J is TRBJ2-7, with D perhaps TRBD1 or TRBD2 (6 bases each). Germline V gives CDR1 MDHEN, CDR2 SYDVKM. V lost 5 bases, J lost 8 bases, and 13 bases lay in between. The CDR3 contains 12 residues. CDR3 nucleotide sequence: TGTGCCAGCAGTCTTTCGGGGGCCCAGCAGTACTTC. This gives the protein CASSLSGAQQYF.

The chain uses TRBV19 and TRBJ2-2, with D uncertain. The germline CDR1 and CDR2 sequences are LNHDA and SQIVND (reference sequence). Trimming removed 1 base at V and 0 bases at J, with 6 bases between. The CDR3 runs to 15 residues. DNA of the CDR3: TGTGCCAGTAGTATAGCGCAGGCGAACACCGGGGAGCTGTTTTTT. Encoded protein: CASSIAQANTGELFF.

The table lists this clone with a count of one. J is TRBJ1-1 and V is TRBV6-1; no firm D call. Germline lookup yields CDR1 MNHNS and CDR2 SASEGT. Trimming removed 1 base from V and 1 base from J, with 4 bases in between. The CDR3 totals 13 residues. CDR3 DNA sequence: TGTGCCAGCAGTGAAGTTTGGAACACTGAAGCTTTCTTT. Protein sequence: CASSEVWNTEAFF.

The chain links TRBV9 to TRBJ2-3, with 8 bases that match TRBD2. CDR1 and CDR2 from the germline V gene are SGDLS and YYNGEE. This CDR3 comprises 16 residues. V shed 4 bases and J 3 bases; nucleotides not matched to a gene: 10. The CDR3 region has the DNA TGTGCCAGCAGCCTTAGAGCGGGAGCTTTAACAGATACGCAGTATTTT. It is translated as CASSLRAGALTDTQYF.

The V gene is TRBV7-9, the J gene TRBJ1-4; D might be TRBD1 (5 bases). Trimming took off 0 bases at V and 3 bases at J, with 11 bases between the two ends. Per germline, CDR1 SEHNR and CDR2 FQNEAQ (reference sequence). The CDR3 is 16 amino acids. CDR3 sequence: CASSLAKTAANEKLFF. The CDR3 DNA reads TGTGCCAGCAGCTTAGCAAAGACAGCCGCTAATGAAAAACTGTTTTTT. Drawing the rest from reference TRBV7-9 and TRBJ1-4, the complete variable domain is DTGVSQNPRHKITKRGQNVTFRCDPISEHNRLYWYRQTLGQGPEFLTYFQNEAQLEKSRLLSDRFSAERPKGSFSTLEIQRTEQGDSAMYLCASSLAKTAANEKLFFGSGTQLSVL.

The chain recombines TRBV2 with TRBJ2-3, with D unresolved. Looked up from germline, CDR1 is SNHLY and CDR2 is FYNNEI. CDR3 length: 12 residues. Trimming stripped 6 bases from V and 4 bases from J, with 8 bases between. In DNA, the CDR3 is TGTGCCAGCAGAGAACGCCCAGATACGCAGTATTTT. Its translation is CASRERPDTQYF.

The V gene is TRBV27, the J gene TRBJ2-3, with 10 bases fitting TRBD2. Trimming removed 6 bases from V and 13 bases from J; junction bases left unmatched: 10. This CDR3 spans 13 amino acids. Germline V gives CDR1 MNHEY, CDR2 SMNVEV (reference sequence). CDR3 nucleotide sequence: TGTGCCAGCAGGAGCGGGAGGGCTAAGGGGGAGTATTTT. Protein product: CASRSGRAKGEYF.

This clone was found once. This chain uses TRBV5-1 with TRBJ2-1; the D is unclear. Per the germline V gene, CDR1 is SGHRS and CDR2 is YFSETQ. The germline V and J ends were trimmed by 3 bases and 6 bases, with 7 bases remaining between them. CDR3 length: 12 amino acids. For the CDR3, the DNA is TGCGCCAGCAGCTCCCTCCTCAATGAGCAGTTCTTC. It is translated as CASSSLLNEQFF.